The 19 T cell receptor beta chains in this list originate from one sample, sequenced in a study of blood T cell repertoires in COVID-19. The table came from immunoSEQ multiplex PCR; TCRdb's copy has only in-frame clones and leaves some out. This sample has some 490,000 clones; roughly nine tenths occur once, and the top ten carry 8% to 9.5%. Sequencing used PBMCs or T cells enriched from blood (not recorded which). These receptor sequences come from a woman in her sixties or seventies who had recovered from COVID-19.

This rearrangement joins TRBV2 to TRBJ1-5, with D maybe TRBD1 (6 bases). CDR1 and CDR2 from the germline V gene are SNHLY and FYNNEI. Deletions cut 6 bases from V and 7 bases from J, with 13 bases between. This CDR3 spans 13 amino acids. Written as DNA, the CDR3 is TGTGCCAGCAGGGGGGCAAACTTACAGCCCCAGCATTTT. Its protein is CASRGANLQPQHF.

The chain joins TRBV7-9 to TRBJ1-4, with 9 bases aligning to TRBD1. Germline CDR1 is SEHNR and CDR2 is FQNEAQ (reference sequence). V was pared by 7 bases and J by 3 bases, with 6 bases of the junction left unmatched. The CDR3 spans 15 residues. This CDR3 is CASTPGTGPNEKLFF. DNA of the CDR3: TGTGCCAGCACCCCCGGGACAGGGCCTAATGAAAAACTGTTTTTT.

This clone showed up just once. The chain combines TRBV3-1 (or the pseudogene TRBV3-2) with TRBJ2-3; the match to TRBD2 covers 9 bases. The CDR3 covers 22 residues. Germline CDR1 reads LGHDT; CDR2 reads YNNKEL (reference sequence). The junction had 20 bases not matched to a gene; V was cut back by 1 base and J by 0 bases. The CDR3 reads CASSQALGAGGHEVLSTDTQYF. As DNA, the CDR3 is TGTGCCAGCAGCCAAGCCTTAGGCGCGGGGGGGCATGAAGTTCTTAGCACAGATACGCAGTATTTT.

The V gene is TRBV7-8, the J gene TRBJ2-5; 10 bases align to TRBD2. V lost 4 bases and J lost 5; bases outside the gene matches: 25. CDR1 and CDR2 from the germline V gene are SGHVS and FQNEAQ. The CDR3 runs 21 residues. The chain's CDR3 is CASSSPGFDSGGPEGWETQYF. CDR3 nucleotide sequence: TGTGCCAGCAGCTCCCCCGGGTTCGATAGCGGGGGGCCCGAGGGGTGGGAGACCCAGTACTTC.

This clone has a handful of counts. CDR3 DNA sequence: TGTGCCAGCAGCAAGGTGACAGGGGGGAATTCACCCCTCCACTTT. It is translated as CASSKVTGGNSPLHF. V usage is TRBV28 and J usage is TRBJ1-6, with 9 bases that match TRBD1. The J segment lost 7 bases and the V segment lost 6 bases, leaving 7 bases of the junction unmatched. This CDR3 contains 15 residues. Germline V lookup: CDR1 MDHEN, CDR2 SYDVKM.

The chain combines TRBV9 with TRBJ1-4; 8 bases are shared with TRBD1. The CDR3 sequence is 13 residues long. Losses at the gene ends were 5 bases for V and 13 bases for J; bases not matched to a gene: 10. Per the germline V gene, CDR1 is SGDLS and CDR2 is YYNGEE. CDR3 DNA: TGTGCCAGCAGTCCGGACAGGGCCTTGGGACTGTTTTTT. The encoded protein is CASSPDRALGLFF.

This rearrangement joins TRBV5-1 to TRBJ1-2; TRBD1 is a possible D gene (5 bases). Per germline, CDR1 SGHRS and CDR2 YFSETQ. CDR3 length equals 19 residues. V lost 3 bases and J lost 5, with 29 bases in between. This chain's CDR3 is CASSSQIFSRRVDGYGYTF. The CDR3, as DNA: TGCGCCAGCAGCTCGCAAATCTTTTCCCGCAGGGTTGATGGGTATGGCTACACCTTC. Looking up the rest from reference TRBV5-1 and TRBJ1-2 gives the full variable domain: KAGVTQTPRYLIKTRGQQVTLSCSPISGHRSVSWYQQTPGQGLQFLFEYFSETQRNKGNFPGRFSGRQFSNSRSEMNVSTLELGDSALYLCASSSQIFSRRVDGYGYTFGSGTRLTVV.

The rearrangement joins TRBV12-3 or TRBV12-4 to TRBJ2-1; no clear D. V gave up 2 bases and J gave up 3 bases, with 2 bases separating them. CDR3 length: 12 residues. The CDR3 DNA follows: TGTGCCAGCAGTTTACACTACAATGAGCAGTTCTTC. Its protein product is CASSLHYNEQFF.

The chain combines TRBV7-6 with TRBJ2-5, with TRBD1 identical over 7 bases. Germline trimming cut 2 bases from V and 6 bases from J; bases unmatched to any gene: 6. The CDR3 spans 14 residues. Germline-derived CDR1 and CDR2 are SGHVS and FNYEAQ. The CDR3 DNA follows: TGTGCCAGCAGCTTACAAGGGGGCGGAAAGACCCAGTACTTC. Protein product: CASSLQGGGKTQYF.

This sequence joins TRBV5-1 and TRBJ2-5; tentative D call: TRBD1 (6 bases). The CDR3 is 16 amino acids. Trimming took off 4 bases at V and 4 bases at J, with 20 bases between the two ends. Germline V gives CDR1 SGHRS, CDR2 YFSETQ. The CDR3 loop is CASSPLAGTGTETQYF. The CDR3 DNA reads TGCGCCAGCAGCCCGTTGGCGGGCACAGGGACAGAGACCCAGTACTTC.

This sequence joins TRBV5-4 and TRBJ2-5, with D tentatively TRBD1 (6 bases). The CDR3 is 14 amino acids. Trimming removed 0 bases from V and 0 bases from J, with 6 bases in between. Germline lookup yields CDR1 SGHNT and CDR2 YYREEE (reference sequence). CDR3 loop: CASSLGDNQETQYF. CDR3 in DNA: TGTGCCAGCAGCTTGGGGGACAACCAAGAGACCCAGTACTTC.

The chain couples TRBV6-1 to TRBJ2-7; weak D call: TRBD1 (6 bases). This CDR3 region has 15 residues. V was shortened by 1 base and J by 8 bases, with 18 bases between the two germline ends. Germline V gives CDR1 MNHNS, CDR2 SASEGT. CDR3 amino acids: CASSEVYRADVKQYV. CDR3 nucleotides: TGTGCCAGCAGTGAAGTGTACAGGGCTGATGTGAAGCAGTACGTC.

The chain carries TRBV24-1 and TRBJ1-1, with D possibly matching TRBD1 (5 bases). Germline values: CDR1 KGHDR, CDR2 SFDVKD. V lost 3 bases and J lost 7, with 11 bases in between. The CDR3 totals 13 residues. CDR3 sequence (DNA): TGTGCCACCAGTGATCGGACAAGGCTTGAAGCTTTCTTT. This sequence encodes CATSDRTRLEAFF.

This clone came up once. This chain uses TRBV11-2 with TRBJ2-1; a possible D gene is TRBD1 (6 bases). CDR1 and CDR2 (germline): SGHAT, FQNNGV. Trimming took off 4 bases at V and 8 bases at J, with 21 bases between the two ends. The CDR3 consists of 16 residues. The CDR3 loop is CASSSRVYRDNDEQFF. For the CDR3, the DNA is TGTGCCAGCAGCTCCCGGGTGTACAGGGATAACGATGAGCAGTTCTTC.

This clone has a single count. This chain's CDR3 is CASSHGGKVSPLHF. The CDR3 DNA reads TGTGCCAGCAGCCATGGAGGGAAGGTTTCACCCCTCCACTTT. The rearrangement uses TRBV14 and TRBJ1-6, with D unresolved. The CDR3 spans 14 residues. Germline V gene sequence: CDR1 SGHDN, CDR2 FVKESK. V lost 3 bases and J 9 bases, leaving 12 bases between the germline ends.

V and J are TRBV7-9 and TRBJ2-7, with 8 positions matching TRBD1. This CDR3 region has 15 residues. CDR1 is SEHNR, CDR2 FQNEAQ, per germline (reference sequence). V shed 1 base, J shed 0 bases, and the junction held 2 bases outside the gene matches. The CDR3 region is CASSLGTGSSYEQYF. For the CDR3, the DNA is TGTGCCAGCAGCTTAGGGACAGGGAGCTCCTACGAGCAGTACTTC.

This sequence joins TRBV12-5 and TRBJ2-2; D remains ambiguous. The germline gives CDR1 LGHNT, CDR2 FRNRAP. The length of the CDR3 is 14 residues. V lost 0 bases and J 5 bases, leaving 7 bases between the germline ends. The CDR3 bases are TGTGCTAGTGGTTTGGTTCGTGAGACCGGGGAGCTGTTTTTT. It specifies CASGLVRETGELFF.

This sequence joins TRBV5-4 and TRBJ2-6; no definite D call. V was trimmed by 0 bases and J by 0 bases, leaving 4 bases between them. The CDR3 contains 15 residues. The germline gives CDR1 SGHNT, CDR2 YYREEE (reference sequence). CDR3 DNA: TGTGCCAGCAGCTTGGGCAGCTCTGGGGCCAACGTCCTGACTTTC. Its protein product is CASSLGSSGANVLTF.

The CDR3 is CASGGLKQPQHF. The CDR3 region has the DNA TGTGCCAGCGGTGGACTGAAACAGCCCCAGCATTTT. The genes are TRBV2 and TRBJ1-5, with D unclear. Germline V gives CDR1 SNHLY, CDR2 FYNNEI. This CDR3 has 12 amino acids. V was pared by 8 bases and J by 7 bases, with 12 bases between.